A selection of T cell receptor beta chains follows, all from one sample in a study of cytomegalovirus exposure and HLA in healthy donors. Produced via immunoSEQ multiplex PCR; TCRdb's table is partial and in-frame only. The data show around 170,000 clones, with 85% to 90% seen just once and approximately 3% held by the top ten. Input material: PBMCs. Receptor source: a young man in good health and CMV-seronegative. Each CDR3 is given with its conserved first and last residue. A D gene is named only where the DNA matches it firmly. The size field is filled for only some rows; it gives once, few, many or a size class.

D	J	size	V	CDR3	DNA
TRBD1	TRBJ2-7	few	TRBV28	CASSSYGQGRGAYEQYF	TGTGCCAGCAGTTCGTATGGACAGGGGAGAGGGGCCTACGAGCAGTACTTC
NA	TRBJ1-1	NA	TRBV19	CASMRYTEAFF	TGTGCCAGTATGAGGTACACTGAAGCTTTCTTT
NA	TRBJ2-1	NA	TRBV7-7	CASSRDRLSYNEQFF	TGTGCTAGCAGCCGAGACAGACTCTCCTACAATGAGCAGTTCTTC
TRBD1	TRBJ1-2	once	TRBV19	CASSITGGSHYGYTF	TGTGCCAGTAGTATTACAGGGGGCAGTCACTATGGCTACACCTTC
NA	TRBJ2-7	NA	TRBV5-1	CANRQERYEQYF	TGCGCCAACAGACAGGAGCGCTACGAGCAGTACTTC
TRBD1	TRBJ1-2	NA	TRBV5-1	CASSLPGTGKGYTF	TGCGCCAGCAGCTTACCCGGGACAGGGAAAGGCTACACCTTC
NA	TRBJ2-7	once	TRBV19	CASSIGDTLYKEQYF	TGTGCCAGTAGTATTGGGGACACCCTCTACAAAGAGCAGTACTTC
NA	TRBJ1-2	few	TRBV6-1	CASSEPPGSWAYGYTF	TGTGCCAGCAGTGAACCCCCTGGGAGCTGGGCCTATGGCTACACCTTC
TRBD1	TRBJ1-5	NA	TRBV4-3	CASSQDTGGLSQPQHF	TGCGCCAGCAGCCAAGATACAGGGGGACTTAGTCAGCCCCAGCATTTT
TRBD2	TRBJ2-1	NA	TRBV10-3	CAVVAGANEQFF	TGTGCCGTCGTAGCGGGAGCCAATGAGCAGTTCTTC
TRBD1	TRBJ1-4	NA	TRBV4-2	CASSPLTGVRDEKLFF	TGTGCCAGCAGCCCCCTAACAGGGGTAAGAGATGAAAAACTGTTTTTT
TRBD1	TRBJ1-2	NA	TRBV18	CASSPDRDYGYTF	TGTGCCAGCTCACCAGACAGGGACTATGGCTACACCTTC
TRBD1	TRBJ2-7	NA	TRBV7-6	CASSQGAIYEQYF	TGTGCCAGCAGTCAGGGGGCTATCTACGAGCAGTACTTC
NA	TRBJ1-1	NA	TRBV4-1	CASSQGRLVVNTEAFF	TGCGCCAGCAGCCAAGGGCGGCTGGTTGTGAACACTGAAGCTTTCTTT
TRBD1	TRBJ1-1	NA	TRBV11-2	CASSLAGQIHNTEAFF	TGTGCCAGCAGCTTAGCGGGACAGATACACAACACTGAAGCTTTCTTT
TRBD2	TRBJ2-7	NA	TRBV10-3	CAIKGAGTSGPNREQYF	TGTGCCATCAAGGGAGCGGGGACTAGCGGACCTAATCGCGAGCAGTACTTC
NA	TRBJ1-3	NA	TRBV2	CASRRGGDSGNTIYF	TGTGCCAGCAGGAGGGGAGGTGATTCTGGAAACACCATATATTTT
NA	TRBJ2-3	NA	TRBV9	CASSPSRLGTDTQYF	TGTGCCAGCAGCCCATCAAGACTAGGCACAGATACGCAGTATTTT
NA	TRBJ1-1	once	TRBV5-1	CASSSNEWTAPEAFF	TGCGCCAGCAGCTCCAACGAGTGGACAGCCCCTGAAGCTTTCTTT
NA	TRBJ1-5	NA	TRBV19	CASENRDNQPQHF	TGTGCCAGTGAAAACAGGGACAATCAGCCCCAGCATTTT
TRBD2	TRBJ2-7	NA	TRBV6-5	CASSYSRGRDSYEQYF	TGTGCCAGCAGTTACTCGAGAGGGAGGGATTCCTACGAGCAGTACTTC
NA	TRBJ2-2	NA	TRBV11-2	CASSPLSVNTGELFF	TGTGCCAGCAGCCCATTATCAGTAAACACCGGGGAGCTGTTTTTT
NA	TRBJ1-5	many	TRBV2	CASSDREWESNQPQHF	TGTGCCAGCAGTGACAGGGAATGGGAAAGCAATCAGCCCCAGCATTTT
NA	TRBJ1-1	NA	TRBV9	CASSVYMNTEAFF	TGTGCCAGCAGCGTATACATGAACACTGAAGCTTTCTTT
TRBD2	TRBJ2-3	NA	TRBV4-1	CASSQDGTSGRTDTQYF	TGCGCCAGCAGCCAAGATGGTACTAGCGGGAGGACAGATACGCAGTATTTT
NA	TRBJ2-1	NA	TRBV6-1	CASMRPRTAYNEQFF	TGTGCCAGCATGCGTCCCCGGACAGCCTACAATGAGCAGTTCTTC
TRBD1	TRBJ1-1	NA	TRBV28	CASSYHRGMRNTEAFF	TGTGCCAGCAGTTACCACAGGGGGATGAGGAACACTGAAGCTTTCTTT
TRBD2	TRBJ2-3	NA	TRBV28	CASSPTSGASTDTQYF	TGTGCCAGCAGCCCTACTAGCGGCGCTAGCACAGATACGCAGTATTTT
NA	TRBJ2-3	NA	TRBV2	CASSEQGRQNTDTQYF	TGTGCCAGCAGTGAACAGGGGCGGCAAAACACAGATACGCAGTATTTT
NA	TRBJ1-1	NA	TRBV4-2	CASSQGLGLSLMNTEAFF	TGTGCCAGCAGCCAAGGCCTTGGACTGAGCCTTATGAACACTGAAGCTTTCTTT
TRBD1	TRBJ2-1	NA	TRBV19	CASSPQGIANEQFF	TGTGCCAGTAGTCCACAGGGGATTGCGAATGAGCAGTTCTTC
NA	TRBJ2-7	few	TRBV2	CASNQEGSSYEQYF	TGTGCCAGCAATCAGGAGGGGAGCTCCTACGAGCAGTACTTC
NA	TRBJ2-7	NA	TRBV7-2	CASSFGAPTYEQYF	TGTGCCAGCAGCTTTGGGGCTCCTACCTACGAGCAGTACTTC
NA	TRBJ2-7	NA	TRBV12-2	CASRSRGRGREQYF	TGTGCAAGTCGCTCCCGGGGAAGAGGTCGCGAGCAGTACTTC
NA	TRBJ2-1	NA	TRBV5-6	CASSVKGRDWGEQFF	TGTGCCAGCAGCGTCAAAGGGCGGGATTGGGGAGAGCAGTTCTTC
TRBD1	TRBJ1-5	NA	TRBV7-2	CASSPAVGQGIDQPQHF	TGTGCCAGCAGCCCTGCTGTGGGACAGGGGATCGATCAGCCCCAGCATTTT
TRBD1	TRBJ1-1	NA	TRBV5-5	CASSVSGGLLNTEAFF	TGTGCCAGCAGCGTCTCAGGGGGCCTTTTGAACACTGAAGCTTTCTTT
TRBD2	TRBJ2-5	NA	TRBV27	CASSSTGGAFEETQYF	TGTGCCAGCAGTTCCACCGGGGGGGCGTTTGAGGAGACCCAGTACTTC
NA	TRBJ1-5	NA	TRBV28	CASSRSDQPQHF	TGTGCCAGCAGTCGTTCGGATCAGCCCCAGCATTTT
NA	TRBJ1-1	NA	TRBV28	CASSLASGVSEAFF	TGTGCCAGCAGTTTGGCTTCAGGGGTTTCTGAAGCTTTCTTT
TRBD2	TRBJ2-1	NA	TRBV5-4	CASSATSVEQFF	TGTGCCAGCAGCGCCACTAGCGTTGAGCAGTTCTTC
TRBD1	TRBJ1-5	NA	TRBV30	CAWSAHRTGGNQPQHF	TGTGCCTGGAGCGCCCATCGGACAGGGGGTAATCAGCCCCAGCATTTT
TRBD1	TRBJ2-1	NA	TRBV5-1	CASSWQQGKNEQFF	TGCGCCAGCAGCTGGCAACAGGGGAAGAATGAGCAGTTCTTC
NA	TRBJ2-5	NA	TRBV4-1	CASSHTRGRGKETQYF	TGCGCCAGCAGCCATACAAGGGGCCGTGGGAAAGAGACCCAGTACTTC
NA	TRBJ1-1	NA	TRBV10-3	CAISGSGDTEAFF	TGTGCCATCAGTGGATCAGGGGACACTGAAGCTTTCTTT
NA	TRBJ1-6	few	TRBV6-5	CASSYSSSPLHF	TGTGCCAGCAGTTACTCGAGTTCACCCCTCCACTTT
TRBD2	TRBJ2-5	once	TRBV9	CASSAVSGYQETQYF	TGTGCCAGCAGCGCAGTTAGCGGGTACCAAGAGACCCAGTACTTC
TRBD2	TRBJ2-3	NA	TRBV5-4	CASSFRLAGGPDTQYF	TGTGCCAGCAGCTTCAGACTAGCGGGGGGCCCAGATACGCAGTATTTT
TRBD1	TRBJ2-1	NA	TRBV18	CASSLGRTGNNEQFF	TGTGCCAGCTCACTCGGTAGGACAGGAAACAATGAGCAGTTCTTC
NA	TRBJ1-4	NA	TRBV10-1	CASSAGSPGDEKLFF	TGCGCCAGCAGTGCCGGGAGCCCGGGGGATGAAAAACTGTTTTTT
NA	TRBJ1-2	NA	TRBV6-5	CASSRGNGYTF	TGTGCCAGCAGCCGAGGAAACGGCTACACCTTC
TRBD2	TRBJ2-6	NA	TRBV5-6	CASSRGVPIGANVLTF	TGTGCCAGCAGCCGGGGGGTGCCCATTGGGGCCAACGTCCTGACTTTC
NA	TRBJ1-6	NA	TRBV6-1	CASSEGTVTSLHF	TGTGCCAGCAGTGAAGGGACAGTTACTTCCCTCCACTTT
TRBD1	TRBJ2-7	NA	TRBV25-1	CASTGQGSEQYF	TGTGCCAGCACCGGACAGGGCTCCGAGCAGTACTTC
NA	TRBJ2-1	NA	TRBV7-8	CASSLGTAYNEQFF	TGTGCCAGCAGCTTAGGAACAGCCTACAATGAGCAGTTCTTC
NA	TRBJ1-3	NA	TRBV11-2	CASSLAGMGNTIYF	TGTGCCAGCAGCTTAGCAGGGATGGGAAACACCATATATTTT
TRBD2	TRBJ2-3	NA	TRBV5-1	CASSWTSPDTQYF	TGCGCCAGCAGCTGGACTAGCCCGGATACGCAGTATTTT
NA	TRBJ2-5	NA	TRBV29-1	CSVEVGSGARETQYF	TGCAGCGTTGAAGTAGGGTCAGGGGCAAGGGAGACCCAGTACTTC